These T cell receptor beta chains were read from a single sample in a study of blood T cells in healthy people across ages. TCRdb re-called the 5' RACE reads through MiXCR, storing one row per CDR3 protein. The profile shows 750,000 to 950,000 distinct CDR3 sequences, roughly 28% of them singletons. Another study also made use of these data, one on T cells of mothers and their children.

Sequencing was done on a sample of blood. These receptors originate from a middle-aged woman in good health. Each CDR3 is given with its conserved first and last residue. D genes are given only for firm matches. Clone size is given for some rows only: seen once, a few or many times, or a class if the clone is expanded.

abundance,d_gene,j_gene,v_gene,CDR3nt,CDR3aa
-,TRBD1,TRBJ1-1,TRBV5-1,TGCGCCAGCAGTATTCAGGGGGCGGCTGAAGCTTTCTTT,CASSIQGAAEAFF
-,-,TRBJ2-7,TRBV7-2,TGTGCCAGCAGCTTCAAGGGGGACAACTCCTACGAGCAGTACTTC,CASSFKGDNSYEQYF
many,TRBD1,TRBJ1-2,TRBV7-2,TGTGCCAGCAGCTTTGACAGGGGGTCCCTTGGCTATGGCTACACCTTC,CASSFDRGSLGYGYTF
-,TRBD1,TRBJ2-7,TRBV3-1,TGTGCCAGCAGCCAAGATTTTGGGACAGTGTGGCAGTACTTC,CASSQDFGTVWQYF
-,TRBD2,TRBJ2-1,TRBV7-3,TGTGCCAGCAGCTTGCTAGCGGGGCCCTCCTACAATGAGCAGTTCTTC,CASSLLAGPSYNEQFF
-,-,TRBJ2-7,TRBV6-1,TGTGCCAGCAGTGTTGTGTTGGGACGAGAGCAGTACTTC,CASSVVLGREQYF
many,-,TRBJ2-1,TRBV7-9,TGTGCCAGCAGAGGAGAAGGCGAGCAGTTCTTC,CASRGEGEQFF
few,-,TRBJ1-1,TRBV5-1,TGCGCCAGCAGCGGACCCCTTCAGGAGGCTGAAGCTTTCTTT,CASSGPLQEAEAFF
few,TRBD2,TRBJ2-3,TRBV3-1,TGTGCCAGCAGACGAGGACTAGCGGGGCGCACAGATACGCAGTATTTT,CASRRGLAGRTDTQYF
-,TRBD1,TRBJ1-1,TRBV4-1,TGCGCCAGCAGCCTAGGACCGGGACAGATCACTGAAGCTTTCTTT,CASSLGPGQITEAFF
few,-,TRBJ2-7,TRBV19,TGTGCCAGTAGTTCCATCGGGGTCTACGAGCAGTACTTC,CASSSIGVYEQYF
-,-,TRBJ1-4,TRBV20-1,TGCAGTATAAGTTCGGCAGACAGCAATGAAAAACTGTTTTTT,CSISSADSNEKLFF
many,TRBD2,TRBJ2-3,TRBV9,TGTGCCAGCCGCCGTAGCGGGGTGCGCACAGATACGCAGTATTTT,CASRRSGVRTDTQYF
many,TRBD1,TRBJ1-2,TRBV7-2,TGTGCCAGCAGGCCCGGGACAGTCGGTGGCTACACCTTC,CASRPGTVGGYTF
-,-,TRBJ2-3,TRBV12-3/TRBV12-4,TGTGCCAGCAGTTTGTGGGACGGACTCACAAATACGCAGTATTTT,CASSLWDGLTNTQYF
many,-,TRBJ2-7,TRBV28,TGTGCCAGCAGTAGGGCAGCTGGTATCTACGAGCAGTACTTC,CASSRAAGIYEQYF
-,-,TRBJ2-5,TRBV20-1,TGCAGTGCCGGACGTGGGGGCGTCGAGACCCAGTACTTC,CSAGRGGVETQYF
few,TRBD1,TRBJ2-5,TRBV5-1,TGCGCCAGCAGACGAGTTCCGACAGGGGGCTATGGGACCCAGTACTTC,CASRRVPTGGYGTQYF
once,-,TRBJ2-1,TRBV20-1,TGCAGTGCCCTAGTTGGGCTGTTGATCAATGAGCAGTTCTTC,CSALVGLLINEQFF
-,-,TRBJ2-6,TRBV20-1,TGCAGTGCTTGGGCCGTCCCTGGGGCCAACGTCCTGACTTTC,CSAWAVPGANVLTF
many,-,TRBJ2-3,TRBV20-1,TGCAGTGCGAACGGGGGCACAGATACGCAGTATTTT,CSANGGTDTQYF
-,-,TRBJ1-1,TRBV3-1,TGTGCCAGCAGCCACGGTATAATGAACACTGAAGCTTTCTTT,CASSHGIMNTEAFF
-,-,TRBJ1-4,TRBV18,TGTGCCAGCTCAGCGGGGAACCTGCGTAATGAAAAACTGTTTTTT,CASSAGNLRNEKLFF
-,TRBD1,TRBJ2-7,TRBV4-3,TGCGCCAGCAGCCAAGTGGGGGACAGGGGGCGGAGCGAGCAGTACTTC,CASSQVGDRGRSEQYF
few,-,TRBJ1-4,TRBV12-3/TRBV12-4,TGTGCCAGCAGTTCCGGAGGAGCCCCAACTAATGAAAAACTGTTTTTT,CASSSGGAPTNEKLFF
-,TRBD1,TRBJ2-5,TRBV7-3,TGTGCCAGCAGGCGCACCGGGACAGGGCAGACCCAGTACTTC,CASRRTGTGQTQYF